The 20 T cell receptor beta chains in this list originate from one sample, sequenced in a study of patients and donors after allogeneic stem cell transplantation. MiXCR was run by TCRdb on the RT-PCR reads, yielding one entry per CDR3 protein. Here the sample spans about 960,000 distinct CDR3 sequences, over 15% being singletons. Sequencing was done on a sample of blood, either unsorted or a sorted T cell fraction (not recorded which). The receptors shown here come from a human donor who was either an allogeneic HSCT recipient or a stem cell or donor lymphocyte infusion donor (not recorded which). It is not recorded whose cells these are; they may come from a transplant donor.

The CDR3 loop is CASSLVHAVGYTF. The CDR3 nucleotides read TGTGCCAGCAGCTTAGTACACGCGGTTGGCTACACCTTC. The rearrangement joins TRBV7-9 to TRBJ1-2, with D hard to call. Germline CDR1 and CDR2: SEHNR and FQNEAQ (reference sequence). With 1 base removed from V and 7 bases from J, the gap between germline ends came to 10 bases. The CDR3 contains 13 residues.

This clonotype was counted only a few times. The V and J genes are TRBV12-3 or TRBV12-4 and TRBJ1-5; TRBD1 is a possible D gene (5 bases). The CDR3 spans 14 residues. Trimming left V 6 bases short and J 7 bases short, with 16 bases between. CDR3 sequence (DNA): TGTGCCAGCAGATTTGGGGGTGGTGGACAGCCCCAGCATTTT. This codes for CASRFGGGGQPQHF.

This clonotype has a count of ten or more. The V gene is TRBV29-1, the J gene TRBJ2-7, with unresolved D. This CDR3 has 13 residues. V lost 6 bases and J 7 bases, leaving 19 bases between the germline ends. CDR1 is SQVTM, CDR2 ANQGSEA, per germline. The CDR3 DNA is TGCAGCGTACGGGCGCCCCTGACTCGAGAGCAGTACTTC. This gives the protein CSVRAPLTREQYF.

The gene calls are TRBV6-1 and TRBJ2-2; 10 positions match TRBD2. There are 17 residues in the CDR3. Germline lookup yields CDR1 MNHNS and CDR2 SASEGT. The junction had 6 bases not matched to a gene; V was cut back by 4 bases and J by 1 base. The CDR3 coding sequence is TGTGCCAGCAGTGCGTCCAGCGGGAGGGTGAACACCGGGGAGCTGTTTTTT. This codes for CASSASSGRVNTGELFF.

J is TRBJ2-2 and V is TRBV24-1, with D possibly being TRBD1 (6 bases). Trimming stripped 4 bases from V and 7 bases from J, with 18 bases between. CDR3 length: 16 residues. CDR1 and CDR2 from the germline V gene are KGHDR and SFDVKD. As DNA, the CDR3 is TGTGCCACCAGTGACTATACAGGGTCTGTCGGCGGGGAGCTGTTTTTT. It yields the protein CATSDYTGSVGGELFF.

This clonotype was observed a handful of times. V gene TRBV6-1 combines with J gene TRBJ2-1, with no clear D. This CDR3 has 12 residues. CDR1 and CDR2 from the germline V gene are MNHNS and SASEGT. Trimming cost V 8 bases and J 9 bases, with 14 bases left between them. The DNA of the CDR3 is TGTGCCAGCCGATACGTTTCTGGTGAGCAGTTCTTC. Translation: CASRYVSGEQFF.

The sample holds a few counts of this clonotype. This chain uses TRBV7-9 with TRBJ1-5; TRBD1 might be the D (5 bases). CDR1 is SEHNR, CDR2 FQNEAQ, per germline (reference sequence). The CDR3 is made up of 15 amino acids. With 5 bases removed from V and 6 bases from J, the gap between germline ends came to 17 bases. The CDR3 DNA is TGTGCCAGCAGCACCAGTGCGGGGCAGGCTCAGCCCCAGCATTTT. It codes for CASSTSAGQAQPQHF.

This clonotype was found a few times. The chain is built from TRBV20-1 and TRBJ2-1; D may be TRBD2 (6 bases). The V and J ends lost 1 base and 4 bases respectively, with 11 bases between them. The CDR3 has 14 amino acids. CDR1 is DFQATT and CDR2 is SNEGSKA in the germline V gene (reference sequence). In DNA, the CDR3 is TGCAGTGCTAGAGCGGGAGAGTATTACAATGAGCAGTTCTTC. It encodes CSARAGEYYNEQFF.

The J gene is TRBJ1-1, the V gene TRBV27; no firm D call. Trimming removed 3 bases from V and 7 bases from J, with 15 bases in between. This CDR3 spans 14 amino acids. CDR1 and CDR2 (germline): MNHEY, SMNVEV (reference sequence). The CDR3 reads CASSLRDPMDEAFF. DNA of the CDR3: TGTGCCAGCAGTTTGAGAGACCCCATGGATGAAGCTTTCTTT.

This clonotype came up a few times. J is TRBJ2-2 and V is TRBV7-9; the match to TRBD1 covers 11 bases. CDR1 and CDR2 from the germline V gene are SEHNR and FQNEAQ (reference sequence). The CDR3 covers 17 residues. V lost 4 bases, J lost 2 bases, and 6 bases stayed unmatched. The CDR3 is CASSSTRTGGNTGELFF. CDR3 nucleotide sequence: TGTGCCAGCAGCTCAACCCGGACAGGGGGCAACACCGGGGAGCTGTTTTTT.

The chain uses TRBV20-1 and TRBJ2-3; the D gene is possibly TRBD2 (6 bases). There are 13 residues in the CDR3. CDR1 DFQATT and CDR2 SNEGSKA come from the germline V gene (reference sequence). CDR3 sequence (DNA): TGCATCTTCCGGGAGCCAAGCACAGATACGCAGTATTTT. It codes for CIFREPSTDTQYF.

The chain links TRBV18 to TRBJ1-4; tentative D call: TRBD1 (6 bases). The CDR3 is made up of 15 amino acids. Looked up from germline, CDR1 is KGHSH and CDR2 is LQKENI. V dropped 2 bases and J dropped 2 bases, with 9 bases sitting between them. CDR3 in DNA: TGTGCCAGCTCACCAGGAACAGGGACTAATGAAAAACTGTTTTTT. It is translated as CASSPGTGTNEKLFF.

The sample holds a few counts of this clonotype. The chain recombines TRBV2 with TRBJ2-2; D is uncertain. The CDR3 runs to 12 residues. V was cut by 9 bases and J by 6 bases, with 11 bases left in between. Germline CDR1 reads SNHLY; CDR2 reads FYNNEI. The CDR3 bases are TGTGCCAGTGAACTAAGCCCCGGGGAGCTGTTTTTT. This translates into CASELSPGELFF.

CDR3 coding DNA: TGTGCCAGCAGTCAAAAGGACAGGGGGCGATTTAGTGAAAAACTGTTTTTT. Translated, it gives CASSQKDRGRFSEKLFF. The chain employs TRBV6-1 and TRBJ1-4, with 11 bases identical to TRBD1. Germline trimming cut 5 bases from V and 7 bases from J; bases unmatched to any gene: 12. This CDR3 region has 17 residues. Per the germline V gene, CDR1 is MNHNS and CDR2 is SASEGT.

This clonotype was observed a few times. The chain couples TRBV11-2 to TRBJ2-2; D is possibly TRBD2 (6 bases). CDR1 and CDR2 from the germline V gene are SGHAT and FQNNGV. CDR3 length equals 14 residues. Trimming removed 1 base at V and 6 bases at J, with 9 bases between. CDR3 protein: CASSLAWGAGELFF. The CDR3 DNA sequence: TGTGCCAGCAGCTTAGCCTGGGGGGCCGGGGAGCTGTTTTTT.

The rearrangement joins TRBV15 to TRBJ1-2, with D hard to call. Germline V CDR1 and CDR2: LNHNV, YYDKDF (reference sequence). V shed 0 bases and J shed 6 bases, with 11 bases lying between them. The CDR3 has 14 amino acids. The CDR3 is CATSRDRPVDGYTF. For the CDR3, the DNA is TGTGCCACCAGCAGAGATCGCCCCGTGGATGGCTACACCTTC.

This clonotype was seen only a few times. The rearrangement links TRBV19 to TRBJ1-1, with no clear D. V was cut by 7 bases and J by 3 bases, with 6 bases left in between. CDR1 is LNHDA, CDR2 SQIVND, per germline (reference sequence). The CDR3 is 11 residues long. The CDR3 region is CASNVDTEAFF. The CDR3 bases are TGTGCCAGTAATGTGGACACTGAAGCTTTCTTT.

CDR3 nucleotide sequence: TGTGCCAGCAGTGAAGAACTGAGCTCCTATAATTCACCCCTCCACTTT. Protein sequence: CASSEELSSYNSPLHF. The chain employs TRBV2 and TRBJ1-6; D gene unclear. Germline loops: CDR1 SNHLY, CDR2 FYNNEI. V was cut by 1 base and J by 0 bases, with 7 bases left in between. The length of the CDR3 is 16 residues.

CDR3 region: CASSGPAGLGAYEQYF. In DNA form, the CDR3 reads TGTGCCAGCAGCGGCCCGGCGGGGCTAGGGGCCTACGAGCAGTACTTC. The chain is built from TRBV7-9 and TRBJ2-7; TRBD2 is a possible D gene (6 bases). The length of the CDR3 is 16 residues. The V end was cut by 5 bases, the J end by 2 bases, with 19 bases between. CDR1 is SEHNR and CDR2 is FQNEAQ in the germline V gene (reference sequence).

This clonotype came up once. The chain joins TRBV7-9 to TRBJ2-7, with D perhaps given as TRBD1 or TRBD2 (5 bases each). The CDR3 covers 13 residues. Germline V gene data show CDR1 as SEHNR and CDR2 as FQNEAQ (reference sequence). The V gene lost 4 bases and the J gene lost 0 bases, with 7 bases spanning the gap. The CDR3 spells CASSWDASYEQYF. Here the CDR3 DNA reads TGTGCCAGCAGCTGGGACGCCTCCTACGAGCAGTACTTC.